The 14 T cell receptor beta chains presented below share a single source sample, sequenced in a study of T cell responses to AZD1222 COVID-19 vaccine. Method: immunoSEQ multiplex PCR; TCRdb's copy keeps in-frame clones and lacks some. The sample shows roughly 120,000 clones, about 88% of them seen only once. Sequenced here: peripheral blood, sampled on day 0 of AZD1222 vaccination. These receptors were taken from an adult in good health.

This chain connects TRBV19 to TRBJ1-6; D not resolved. Germline CDR1 reads LNHDA; CDR2 reads SQIVND (reference sequence). V gave up 4 bases and J gave up 5 bases, with 12 bases separating them. The CDR3 is 15 residues long. CDR3 coding DNA: TGTGCCAGTAGTACCCCACGAGAGAATAATTCACCCCTCCACTTT. It codes for CASSTPRENNSPLHF.

Turning to this clone: This specimen includes other DNA sequences encoding the same CDR3. The chain uses TRBV7-3 and TRBJ2-1; D uncertain. Germline V CDR1 and CDR2: SGHTA, FQGTGA. The CDR3 is 11 residues long. Deletions cut 2 bases from V and 7 bases from J, with 3 bases between. The CDR3 DNA reads TGTGCCAGCAGCTTAGGAAATGAGCAGTTCTTC. Amino acid sequence: CASSLGNEQFF.

The CDR3 protein is CASSLGLAENYNEQFF. The CDR3 nucleotides read TGCGCCAGCAGCTTGGGGCTAGCGGAAAACTACAATGAGCAGTTCTTC. The chain combines TRBV5-1 with TRBJ2-1; the match to TRBD2 covers 7 bases. The germline gives CDR1 SGHRS, CDR2 YFSETQ. CDR3 length: 16 amino acids. J was trimmed by 3 bases and V by 0 bases; bases with no gene match: 6.

The rearrangement joins TRBV5-1 to TRBJ1-2; the D is unclear. The CDR3 has 14 amino acids. Germline V gene lookup returns CDR1 SGHRS and CDR2 YFSETQ. Trimming left V 2 bases short and J 4 bases short, with 12 bases between. CDR3 region: CASSLAELGYGYTF. The CDR3 coding sequence is TGCGCCAGCAGCTTAGCCGAGTTGGGCTATGGCTACACCTTC.

The rearrangement links TRBV6-5 to TRBJ2-1, with D hard to call. With 5 bases removed from V and 6 bases from J, the gap between germline ends came to 5 bases. CDR3 size: 11 residues. The germline V gene encodes CDR1 MNHEY and CDR2 SVGAGI. The CDR3 is CASSQSNEQFF. The CDR3 nucleotides are TGTGCCAGCAGTCAAAGCAATGAGCAGTTCTTC.

The rearrangement joins TRBV2 to TRBJ1-4; a possible D gene is TRBD1 (6 bases). CDR1 is SNHLY, CDR2 FYNNEI, per germline. Trimming pared 6 bases from V and 0 bases from J, leaving 11 bases between. The CDR3 has 15 amino acids. CDR3: CASRRQVATNEKLFF. CDR3 in DNA: TGTGCCAGCAGGAGACAGGTTGCAACTAATGAAAAACTGTTTTTT.

This chain joins TRBV3-1 (or the pseudogene TRBV3-2) and TRBJ1-1, with 7 bases lining up with TRBD1. The CDR3 is 11 residues long. V was clipped by 4 bases and J by 7 bases; unmatched bases: 0. Germline V gives CDR1 LGHDT, CDR2 YNNKEL (reference sequence). CDR3 coding DNA: TGTGCCAGCAGCCGGACAGGTGAAGCTTTCTTT. It codes for CASSRTGEAFF.

This sequence joins TRBV7-3 and TRBJ2-1; D is perhaps TRBD2 (5 bases). Germline CDR1 is SGHTA and CDR2 is FQGTGA. V lost 1 base to trimming and J lost 6 bases, with 13 bases between them. CDR3 length equals 15 residues. CDR3 coding DNA: TGTGCCAGCAGCTTAAACCCCTCCCGGGGCAATGAGCAGTTCTTC. It yields the protein CASSLNPSRGNEQFF.

This rearrangement joins TRBV12-3 or TRBV12-4 to TRBJ1-2, with D unresolved. The CDR3 runs to 13 residues. Trimming took off 6 bases at V and 5 bases at J, with 13 bases between the two ends. The CDR3 DNA sequence: TGTGCCAGCAGACCACGGACTGAATATGGCTACACCTTC. This codes for CASRPRTEYGYTF.

The V and J genes are TRBV3-1 (or the pseudogene TRBV3-2) and TRBJ1-6, with a tentative D call TRBD1 (5 bases). Germline V lookup: CDR1 LGHDT, CDR2 YNNKEL (reference sequence). The CDR3 covers 16 residues. Trimming removed 0 bases from V and 9 bases from J, with 15 bases in between. In nucleotides, the CDR3 is TGTGCCAGCAGCCAAGAGGATAGGGGATTTAGTTCACCCCTCCACTTT. This codes for CASSQEDRGFSSPLHF.

The chain is built from TRBV7-3 and TRBJ2-2; D not certain. Trimming took off 4 bases at V and 4 bases at J, with 4 bases between the two ends. From germline, CDR1 is SGHTA and CDR2 FQGTGA. The CDR3 has 12 residues. The chain's CDR3 is CASSSITGELFF. The DNA of the CDR3 is TGTGCCAGCAGCTCGATCACCGGGGAGCTGTTTTTT.

The chain is built from TRBV6-2 or TRBV6-3 and TRBJ2-1, with 9 positions matching TRBD2. The CDR3 is made up of 14 amino acids. Germline-derived CDR1 and CDR2 are MNHEY and SVGEGT. V lost 6 bases and J lost 4; bases outside the gene matches: 4. CDR3 DNA sequence: TGTGCCAGCAGCCTAGCGGGGAATTACAATGAGCAGTTCTTC. It yields the protein CASSLAGNYNEQFF.

This chain uses TRBV24-1 with TRBJ1-2; unclear D gene. Trimming left V 3 bases short and J 3 bases short, with 10 bases between. The CDR3 has 14 residues. Germline assignment: CDR1 KGHDR and CDR2 SFDVKD. CDR3 sequence reads: CATSDAAEDYGYTF. CDR3 nucleotide sequence: TGTGCCACCAGTGATGCCGCCGAGGACTATGGCTACACCTTC.

The chain joins TRBV10-3 to TRBJ2-6; D gene uncertain. The germline gives CDR1 ENHRY, CDR2 SYGVKD. The CDR3 is 14 amino acids. V gave up 6 bases and J gave up 2 bases, with 8 bases separating them. CDR3 amino acids: CAISPRTGANVLTF. As DNA, the CDR3 is TGTGCCATCAGCCCAAGGACTGGGGCCAACGTCCTGACTTTC.